The 16 T cell receptor beta chains below were found in one sample sequenced in a study of molecular identifiers for immune sequencing clone quantification. TCRdb re-called the PCR reads through MiXCR, storing one row per CDR3 protein. The table lists under 600,000 distinct CDR3 sequences, about a quarter of them singletons. Sequenced sample: naive CD8+ T cells from blood, with Jurkat cell RNA spiked in. As for subset: FACS-sorted CD8+CD4-CCR7+CD45RA+ naive T cells. The origin of the receptors is a human donor in good health. Some libraries in this study had Jurkat cell RNA spiked in.

The chain carries TRBV7-6 and TRBJ2-2; perhaps D is TRBD1 or TRBD2 (5 bases each). This CDR3 is built from 16 residues. V was cut by 1 base and J by 5 bases, with 14 bases left in between. Germline V CDR1 and CDR2: SGHVS, FNYEAQ. CDR3 in DNA: TGTGCCAGCAGCTTAGGGCCAGGGCTAGCTACCGGGGAGCTGTTTTTT. Translation gives CASSLGPGLATGELFF. The full variable domain, with the rest looked up from reference TRBV7-6 and TRBJ2-2, is GAGVSQSPRYKVTKRGQDVALRCDPISGHVSLYWYRQALGQGPEFLTYFNYEAQQDKSGLPNDRFSAERPEGSISTLTIQRTEQRDSAMYRCASSLGPGLATGELFFGEGSRLTVL.

Turning to this clonotype: This may be a read error: a much more frequent sequence differs by one nucleotide. The V gene is TRBV4-2, the J gene TRBJ2-7, with D perhaps being TRBD1 or TRBD2 (5 bases each). Germline CDR1 LGHNA, CDR2 YNFKEQ. This CDR3 is 15 amino acids long. The CDR3 sequence is CASSQDSGQAYGQYF. The CDR3 bases are TGTGCCAGCAGCCAAGATTCGGGGCAAGCCTACGGGCAGTACTTC.

This clonotype was detected a few times. The chain joins TRBV4-1 to TRBJ2-1; D might be TRBD1 (5 bases). The CDR3 runs 15 residues. Trimming removed 0 bases at V and 8 bases at J, with 14 bases between. Germline V gene lookup returns CDR1 MGHRA and CDR2 YSYEKL. Here the CDR3 reads CASSQEAGRVDEQFF. CDR3 nucleotides: TGCGCCAGCAGCCAAGAGGCAGGCAGGGTCGATGAGCAGTTCTTC.

This clonotype was picked up a small number of times. The CDR3 region has the DNA TGTGCCTGGAGTGATGGTGCGGGGCTGGGAACTAATGAAAAACTGTTTTTT. This sequence encodes CAWSDGAGLGTNEKLFF. The chain joins TRBV30 to TRBJ1-4; perhaps TRBD1 as D (5 bases). Between the trimmed V and J ends, which lost 1 base and 1 base, there was a span of 16 bases. Germline CDR1 and CDR2: GTSNPN and SVGIG (reference sequence). The CDR3 has 17 residues.

The sample holds a few counts of this clonotype. The chain combines TRBV7-3 with TRBJ2-3, with 10 bases that match TRBD2. In germline, CDR1 is SGHTA, CDR2 FQGTGA. V shed 5 bases and J 5 bases; nucleotides not matched to a gene: 10. The length of the CDR3 is 16 residues. Here the CDR3 reads CASSTLAGEGKDTQYF. The DNA of the CDR3 is TGTGCCAGCAGCACCCTAGCGGGAGAGGGTAAAGATACGCAGTATTTT.

This chain links TRBV29-1 with TRBJ2-7; D remains unclear. The germline CDR1 and CDR2 sequences are SQVTM and ANQGSEA. The CDR3 length is 11 residues. V shed 7 bases and J shed 3 bases, with 10 bases lying between them. The CDR3 region has the DNA TGCAGCGCTATGGTGGGCTACGAGCAGTACTTC. Translating it yields CSAMVGYEQYF.

The gene calls are TRBV27 and TRBJ2-2; the match to TRBD2 covers 11 bases. With V trimmed by 5 bases and J by 3 bases, 11 bases remained unmatched. This CDR3 has 18 amino acids. From germline, CDR1 is MNHEY and CDR2 SMNVEV (reference sequence). This chain's CDR3 is CASSPKLLAGVHTGELFF. The CDR3 bases are TGTGCCAGCAGTCCAAAGCTACTAGCGGGAGTACACACCGGGGAGCTGTTTTTT.

This clonotype appeared many times. The gene calls are TRBV29-1 and TRBJ2-3; D remains ambiguous. Germline V lookup: CDR1 SQVTM, CDR2 ANQGSEA. V was trimmed by 3 bases and J by 5 bases, leaving 3 bases between them. This CDR3 comprises 10 residues. DNA of the CDR3: TGCAGCGTTGATGTAGATACGCAGTATTTT. Its translation: CSVDVDTQYF.

As concerns this clonotype: Since a much larger clone is just one base distant, this may be a read error. This rearrangement joins TRBV7-9 to TRBJ2-7; a possible D gene is TRBD2 (7 bases). Germline assignment: CDR1 SEHNR and CDR2 FQNEAQ (reference sequence). V dropped 11 bases and J dropped 2 bases, with 13 bases sitting between them. The CDR3 covers 12 residues. CDR3 residues: CAGGADAYEQYV. In nucleotides, the CDR3 is TGTGCCGGGGGGGCCGATGCCTACGAGCAGTACGTC.

Comments on this clonotype: A single base separates this from a much larger clone, so it may be a read error. No conserved phenylalanine or tryptophan is present at the end of the CDR3, so a read error is the likely explanation. V gene TRBV18 combines with J gene TRBJ2-5; TRBD2 might be the D (6 bases). Germline assignment: CDR1 KGHSH and CDR2 LQKENI. The CDR3 has 16 residues. Trimming took 0 bases from V and 4 from J, leaving 15 bases between them. The CDR3 bases are TGTGCCAGCTCACCACCGGGAGGCCCGTCGTTAGAGACCCAGTACTCC. The encoded protein is CASSPPGGPSLETQYS.

This clonotype has at least ten counts. V is TRBV10-2 and J is TRBJ1-3; D is uncertain. The V end lost 7 bases, the J end lost 0 bases, and 10 bases lay between the germline ends. This CDR3 region has 14 residues. Germline CDR1 WSHSY, CDR2 SAAADI. CDR3 coding DNA: TGCGCCAGCACCCTCGGAGACTCTGGAAACACCATATATTTT. As protein: CASTLGDSGNTIYF.

CDR3: CASSYSRATSYNSPLHF. CDR3 nucleotide sequence: TGTGCCAGCAGTTACTCTCGGGCTACGTCCTATAATTCACCCCTCCACTTT. This chain connects TRBV6-2 or TRBV6-3 to TRBJ1-6; D not certain. The germline V and J ends were trimmed by 0 bases and 1 base, with 10 bases remaining between them. The CDR3 runs to 17 residues. The V gene's germline CDR1 is MNHEY and CDR2 SVGEGT.

This clonotype showed up just a few times. This rearrangement joins TRBV30 to TRBJ2-2; no clear D gene. The CDR3 contains 13 residues. The germline CDR1 and CDR2 sequences are GTSNPN and SVGIG (reference sequence). V lost 1 base and J 3 bases, leaving 6 bases between the germline ends. The CDR3 region is CAWSDSYTGELFF. CDR3 bases: TGTGCCTGGAGTGACAGCTACACCGGGGAGCTGTTTTTT.

This clonotype was seen many times. The V and J genes are TRBV7-9 and TRBJ2-5; D possibly corresponds to TRBD2 (6 bases). V lost 3 bases and J 5 bases, leaving 16 bases between the germline ends. Looked up from germline, CDR1 is SEHNR and CDR2 is FQNEAQ (reference sequence). The length of the CDR3 is 15 residues. For the CDR3, the DNA is TGTGCCAGCAGCTTCCCGGGACTCTCGGGCGAGACCCAGTACTTC. Its protein is CASSFPGLSGETQYF.

This chain joins TRBV10-3 and TRBJ2-7, with D maybe TRBD2 (6 bases). This CDR3 has 15 amino acids. V lost 3 bases and J 2 bases, leaving 14 bases between the germline ends. Germline V gene sequence: CDR1 ENHRY, CDR2 SYGVKD. The CDR3 DNA reads TGTGCCATCAGTGACCCCGGGACTTTACCCTACGAGCAGTACTTC. Translating gives CAISDPGTLPYEQYF.

The CDR3 spells CASSPGLGYEQFF. In DNA form, the CDR3 reads TGTGCCAGCTCACCTGGATTGGGCTATGAGCAGTTCTTC. V usage is TRBV18 and J usage is TRBJ2-1; D gene unclear. CDR1 and CDR2 (germline): KGHSH, LQKENI. V was cut by 3 bases and J by 8 bases, with 11 bases left in between. The CDR3 length is 13 residues.